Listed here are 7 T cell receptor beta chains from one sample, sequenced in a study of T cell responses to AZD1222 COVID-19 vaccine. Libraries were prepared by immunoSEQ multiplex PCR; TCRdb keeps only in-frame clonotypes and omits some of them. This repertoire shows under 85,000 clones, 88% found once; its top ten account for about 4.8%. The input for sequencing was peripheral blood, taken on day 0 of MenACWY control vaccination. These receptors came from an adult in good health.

The chain's CDR3 is CASSVGPSNQPQHF. The CDR3 DNA sequence: TGTGCCAGCAGCGTCGGACCGAGCAATCAGCCCCAGCATTTT. The J gene is TRBJ1-5, the V gene TRBV9; D uncertain. Trimming shortened V by 2 bases and J by 1 base, and 7 bases separated the two germline ends. Germline values: CDR1 SGDLS, CDR2 YYNGEE. The CDR3 is 14 amino acids.

The CDR3 is CASSPLWGTVTNEKLFF. The CDR3 nucleotides read TGTGCCAGCAGCCCTCTTTGGGGGACAGTTACTAATGAAAAACTGTTTTTT. The chain is built from TRBV9 and TRBJ1-4; 7 nucleotides align to TRBD1. CDR3 length equals 17 residues. V shed 4 bases, J shed 2 bases, and the junction held 11 bases outside the gene matches. Germline CDR1 SGDLS, CDR2 YYNGEE.

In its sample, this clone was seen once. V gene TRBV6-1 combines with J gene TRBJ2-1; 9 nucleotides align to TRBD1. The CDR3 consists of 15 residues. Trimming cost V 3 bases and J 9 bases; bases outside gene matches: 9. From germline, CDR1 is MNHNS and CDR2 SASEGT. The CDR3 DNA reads TGTGCCAGCAGTGAGTTGGGACAGGGTACCAGTGAGCAGTTCTTC. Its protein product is CASSELGQGTSEQFF.

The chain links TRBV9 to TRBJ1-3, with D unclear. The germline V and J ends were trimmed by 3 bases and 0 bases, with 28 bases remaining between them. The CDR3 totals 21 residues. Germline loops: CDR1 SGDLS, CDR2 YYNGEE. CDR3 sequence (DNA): TGTGCCAGCAGCGCCGGGTTTGGCTCCCTAGGACCCGGGAGCTCTGGAAACACCATATATTTT. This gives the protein CASSAGFGSLGPGSSGNTIYF.

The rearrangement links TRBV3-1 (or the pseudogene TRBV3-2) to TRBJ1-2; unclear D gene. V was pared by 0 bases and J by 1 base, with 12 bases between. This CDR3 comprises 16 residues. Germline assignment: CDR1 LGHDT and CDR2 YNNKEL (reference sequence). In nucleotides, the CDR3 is TGTGCCAGCAGCCAAGATACCGGGAGCGATAACTATGGCTACACCTTC. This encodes CASSQDTGSDNYGYTF.

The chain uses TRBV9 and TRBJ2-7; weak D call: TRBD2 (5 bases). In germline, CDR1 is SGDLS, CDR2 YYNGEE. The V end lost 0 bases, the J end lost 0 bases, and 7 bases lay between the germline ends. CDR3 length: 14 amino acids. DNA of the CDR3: TGTGCCAGCAGCGTAGTAGGGAGCTCCTACGAGCAGTACTTC. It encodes CASSVVGSSYEQYF.

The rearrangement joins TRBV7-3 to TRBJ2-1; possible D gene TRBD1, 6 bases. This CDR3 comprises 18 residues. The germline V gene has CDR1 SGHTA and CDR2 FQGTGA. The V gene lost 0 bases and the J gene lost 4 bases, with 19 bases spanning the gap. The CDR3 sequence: CASSLTFTERGNYNEQFF. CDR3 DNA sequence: TGTGCCAGCAGCTTAACTTTTACAGAGAGGGGGAATTACAATGAGCAGTTCTTC. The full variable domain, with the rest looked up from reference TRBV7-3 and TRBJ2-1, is GAGVSQTPSNKVTEKGKYVELRCDPISGHTALYWYRQSLGQGPEFLIYFQGTGAADDSGLPNDRFFAVRPEGSVSTLKIQRTERGDSAVYLCASSLTFTERGNYNEQFFGPGTRLTVL.